This entry features one TCR beta chain sequence. Its antigen is currently not known. Per-nucleotide qualities are absent, and no much larger clonotype sits a single base away. The sample is drawn from a study of blood T cell repertoires in COVID-19 (dated by TCRdb to about 2020). Regarding the complete study: Samples covering the acute and convalescent phases of COVID-19 were provided by collaborators in the United States, Italy and Spain. The prospective study material was composed of cDNA or gDNA derived from T cells, B-cell-depleted T cells, or PBMCs. The repertoires were released in a freely available public database meant as a resource for research on the immune response to SARS-CoV-2. A de-identified subject ID, COVID-19 status, age in years and sex were almost always included in the sample metadata. Deeply sampled blood TCRbeta repertoires from subjects exposed to, actively infected with, or recovered from COVID-19 were included in the dataset. The samples were drawn from two sources: the first 160 participants of the ongoing ImmuneRACE study, and about 1,300 subjects contributed by 6 global collaborators. HLA class I and class II types, where available, came from metadata supplied by the sample provider rather than from assay-based typing.

Study-wide findings and limitations: The quantity of clinical and demographic metadata differed by source and by participant and was supplied without curation.

Its CDR3 holds 15 amino acids, cysteine through phenylalanine. Only CDR3 DNA remains: 45 bases, in frame from the first base. V and J are truncated by 1 base and 2 bases respectively, leaving an intervening sequence of 11 bases. CDR1 and CDR2, looked up from the germline V gene (reference sequence), are LNHDA and SQIVND. Collaborating institutions collected whole blood in K2EDTA tubes following their own protocols. For TCRbeta analysis, collaborators shipped samples as frozen whole blood, isolated PBMCs, or DNA extracted from either of those sample types. TCRbeta CDR3 regions were amplified from genomic DNA using the immunoSEQ Assay, a bias-controlled multiplex PCR. Turning to the authors' computational methods: Nucleated cell counts per sample were estimated from amplification of reference gene primers within the assay. To quantify the absolute abundance of each unique TCRbeta CDR3 rearrangement, sequence reads were collapsed and filtered. For each sample, productive Simpson clonality was calculated as the square root of Simpson's diversity index across productive rearrangements. The source is immuneACCESS, and TCRdb retained only in-frame sequences with V and J called. Part of the clones is not carried over; for the studies checked, unresolved V genes explain less than half of this, and the remainder is unexplained. V and J calls and clone size are as listed in that table; D and trimming were resolved from the DNA. This sample gives some 400,000 clones in total; 90% of them show up just once. 6.5% to 8% of the sample comes from the top ten.

The sequence was collected from a man between 18 and 29 years old with active or convalescent COVID-19. The rearrangement combines TRBV19 with TRBJ1-1; the D gene is perhaps TRBD1, from 5 matching bases. Sequenced material: peripheral blood. The bases are TGTGCCAGTAGTATAGCCCAGGGAGGTAACACTGAAGCTTTCTTT. It translates as CASSIAQGGNTEAFF.